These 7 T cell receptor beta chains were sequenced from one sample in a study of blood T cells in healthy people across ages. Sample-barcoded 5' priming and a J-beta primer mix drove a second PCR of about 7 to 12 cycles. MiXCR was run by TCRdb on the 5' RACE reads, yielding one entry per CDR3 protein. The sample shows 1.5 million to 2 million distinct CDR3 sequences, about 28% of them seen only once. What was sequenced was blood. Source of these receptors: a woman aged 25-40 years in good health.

CDR3 loop: CASSSTFRPGGDTDTQYF. CDR3 DNA: TGCGCCAGCAGCTCGACGTTCCGTCCAGGGGGTGACACAGATACGCAGTATTTT. This chain joins TRBV5-1 and TRBJ2-3, with 7 nucleotides matching TRBD1. The trim removed 3 bases at V and 2 bases at J, leaving 15 bases unmatched. Germline loops: CDR1 SGHRS, CDR2 YFSETQ. This CDR3 is built from 18 residues.

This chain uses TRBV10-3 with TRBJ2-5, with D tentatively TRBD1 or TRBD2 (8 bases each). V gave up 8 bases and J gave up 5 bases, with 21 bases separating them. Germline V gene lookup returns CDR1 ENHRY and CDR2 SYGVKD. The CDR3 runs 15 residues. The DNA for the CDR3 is TGTGCCATCGGAACTAGCGGCACAGGGGGGGAGACCCAGTACTTC. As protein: CAIGTSGTGGETQYF.

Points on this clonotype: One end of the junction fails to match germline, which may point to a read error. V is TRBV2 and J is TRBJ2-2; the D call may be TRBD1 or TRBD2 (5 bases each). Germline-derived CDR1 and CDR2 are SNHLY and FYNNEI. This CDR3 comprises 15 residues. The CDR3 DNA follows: TGTGCCAGCAGTGTGAACGGGGCGAACACCGGGAAGCTGTTTTTT. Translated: CASSVNGANTGKLFF.

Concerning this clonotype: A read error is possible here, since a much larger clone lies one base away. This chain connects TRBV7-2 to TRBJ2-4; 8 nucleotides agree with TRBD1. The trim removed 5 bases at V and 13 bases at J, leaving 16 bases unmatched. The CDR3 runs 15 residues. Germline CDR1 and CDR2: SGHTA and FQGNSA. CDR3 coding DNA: TGTGCCAGCAGCCAAGCCCGGGACAGGTCCTACAAGCAGTACTTC. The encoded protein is CASSQARDRSYKQYF.

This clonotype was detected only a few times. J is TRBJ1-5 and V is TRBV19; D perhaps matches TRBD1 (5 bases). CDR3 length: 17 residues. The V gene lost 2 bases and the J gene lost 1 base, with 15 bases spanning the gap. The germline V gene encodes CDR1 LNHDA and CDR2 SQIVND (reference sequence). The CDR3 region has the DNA TGTGCCAGTAGTATACACATAGGGGACGGGAGCAATCAGCCCCAGCATTTT. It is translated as CASSIHIGDGSNQPQHF.

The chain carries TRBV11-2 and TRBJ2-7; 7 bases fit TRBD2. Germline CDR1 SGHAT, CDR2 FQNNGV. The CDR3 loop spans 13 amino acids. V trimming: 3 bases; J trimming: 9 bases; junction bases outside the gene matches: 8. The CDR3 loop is CASSFASAGRQYF. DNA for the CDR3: TGTGCCAGCAGCTTCGCGTCAGCGGGGAGGCAGTACTTC.

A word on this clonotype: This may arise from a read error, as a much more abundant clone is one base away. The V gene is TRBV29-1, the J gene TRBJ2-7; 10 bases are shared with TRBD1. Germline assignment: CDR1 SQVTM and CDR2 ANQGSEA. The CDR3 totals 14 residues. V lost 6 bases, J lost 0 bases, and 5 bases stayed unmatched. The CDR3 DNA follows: TGCAGCGTGAGACAGGGGGCGAACTCCTACGAGCAGTACTTC. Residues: CSVRQGANSYEQYF.